The present T cell receptor (beta chain) was sequenced within a study of T cell changes during pregnancy in multiple sclerosis. Clones were read by immunoSEQ multiplex PCR, and TCRdb kept only the in-frame ones, dropping some. The sample has around 50,000 clones, 92% seen once; the top ten hold roughly 0.2%. Losses at the gene ends were 0 bases for V and 4 bases for J; bases not matched to a gene: 5. From germline, CDR1 is SGDLS and CDR2 YYNGEE. CDR3 size: 17 residues. This material consisted of CD4+ T cells from peripheral blood mononuclear cells, taken in the second trimester of pregnancy. The TCR comes from a female donor with multiple sclerosis, enrolled in a pregnancy study. This sequence joins TRBV9 and TRBJ2-2, with 11 nucleotides matching TRBD2. CDR3 residues: CASSVVPLAGGTGELFF. The CDR3 bases are TGTGCCAGCAGCGTAGTTCCGCTAGCGGGAGGCACCGGGGAGCTGTTTTTT.